The 10 T cell receptor beta chains below all came from one sample that was sequenced in a study of T cell responses to AZD1222 COVID-19 vaccine. Only in-frame clones appear in the TCRdb table, and some are missing; sequencing was by immunoSEQ multiplex PCR. Of approximately 150,000 clones listed, around nine tenths are singletons. The sequenced sample was peripheral blood, obtained 28 days after the second AZD1222 dose. The receptors come from an adult who received the AZD1222 COVID-19 vaccine.

This sequence joins TRBV2 and TRBJ1-6; 7 nucleotides align to TRBD1. This CDR3 is built from 19 residues. With V trimmed by 7 bases and J by 8 bases, 23 bases remained unmatched. The V gene's germline CDR1 is SNHLY and CDR2 FYNNEI. CDR3 DNA: TGTGCCAGCAAGTCGTGGGGGCAGGGGGTGATAACTCGCTATTCACCCCTCCACTTT. Translated: CASKSWGQGVITRYSPLHF.

This clone was found once. The V call is TRBV4-3, the J call TRBJ1-6; tentatively, D is TRBD1 (6 bases). V was trimmed by 3 bases and J by 1 base, leaving 10 bases between them. The CDR3 has 16 amino acids. Germline CDR1 and CDR2: LGHNA and YSLEER. In DNA, the CDR3 is TGCGCCAGCAGCCAGGTTACAGGGTCCTATAATTCACCCCTCCACTTT. This encodes CASSQVTGSYNSPLHF.

The chain couples TRBV5-1 to TRBJ2-6; a possible D gene is TRBD1 (6 bases). The CDR3 is made up of 14 amino acids. V was clipped by 5 bases and J by 4 bases, with 10 bases between them. The V gene's germline CDR1 is SGHRS and CDR2 YFSETQ. The CDR3 loop is CASRTGTGANVLTF. The CDR3, as DNA: TGCGCCAGCAGAACAGGGACAGGGGCCAACGTCCTGACTTTC.

V usage is TRBV7-9 and J usage is TRBJ2-2; D is unclear. The V end was cut by 10 bases, the J end by 1 base, with 16 bases between. This CDR3 has 15 residues. CDR1 is SEHNR and CDR2 is FQNEAQ in the germline V gene (reference sequence). The CDR3 is CAISQPYLNTGELFF. The CDR3 nucleotides are TGTGCCATCTCGCAGCCCTACCTGAACACCGGGGAGCTGTTTTTT. Variable domain in full (rest from reference TRBV7-9 and TRBJ2-2): DTGVSQNPRHKITKRGQNVTFRCDPISEHNRLYWYRQTLGQGPEFLTYFQNEAQLEKSRLLSDRFSAERPKGSFSTLEIQRTEQGDSAMYLCAISQPYLNTGELFFGEGSRLTVL.

The rearrangement uses TRBV11-2 and TRBJ1-2; TRBD1 is a possible D gene (5 bases). Germline values: CDR1 SGHAT, CDR2 FQNNGV. The CDR3 consists of 17 residues. V dropped 1 base and J dropped 5 bases, with 20 bases sitting between them. CDR3: CASSLAGPGGAGYGYTF. CDR3 bases: TGTGCCAGCAGCTTAGCGGGCCCTGGAGGGGCGGGTTATGGCTACACCTTC.

The rearrangement uses TRBV4-2 and TRBJ2-7, with D hard to call. The length of the CDR3 is 17 residues. CDR1 and CDR2 (germline): LGHNA, YNFKEQ. The V and J ends lost 0 bases and 6 bases respectively, with 21 bases between them. CDR3 in DNA: TGTGCCAGCAGCCAAGATTTACGAGACACAGTGGCCTTCGAGCAGTACTTC. Encoded protein: CASSQDLRDTVAFEQYF.

V gene TRBV3-1 (or the pseudogene TRBV3-2) combines with J gene TRBJ2-7; TRBD1 agrees at 9 bases. CDR1 LGHDT and CDR2 YNNKEL come from the germline V gene (reference sequence). The CDR3 length is 13 residues. V dropped 3 bases and J dropped 4; count of bases not matched to a gene: 1. The CDR3 nucleotides read TGTGCCAGCAGCCATGGGACAGGGTACGAGCAGTACTTC. Its translation: CASSHGTGYEQYF.

In its sample, this clone was seen once. The V call is TRBV7-9, the J call TRBJ1-2, with TRBD1 as a possible D gene (6 bases). V shed 1 base and J shed 7 bases, with 7 bases lying between them. CDR1 and CDR2 from the germline V gene are SEHNR and FQNEAQ (reference sequence). The CDR3 sequence is 12 residues long. The CDR3 sequence: CASSLDRVGYTF. The CDR3, as DNA: TGTGCCAGCAGCTTAGACAGGGTTGGCTACACCTTC.

The CDR3 DNA is TGCGCCAGCAGCCAAGCCGGGACAGGGGTCGATGGCTACACCTTC. Translation gives CASSQAGTGVDGYTF. The rearrangement uses TRBV4-1 and TRBJ1-2, with 10 bases fitting TRBD1. Germline V CDR1 and CDR2: MGHRA, YSYEKL. V lost 1 base and J lost 6; bases outside the gene matches: 5. This CDR3 region has 15 residues.

This sequence joins TRBV5-4 and TRBJ2-1, with D perhaps TRBD2 (5 bases). This CDR3 has 13 amino acids. The germline V gene has CDR1 SGHNT and CDR2 YYREEE (reference sequence). The germline V and J ends were trimmed by 4 bases and 3 bases, with 8 bases remaining between them. The CDR3 region has the DNA TGTGCCAGCAGCCCCCGGGGCTACAATGAGCAGTTCTTC. Protein sequence: CASSPRGYNEQFF.